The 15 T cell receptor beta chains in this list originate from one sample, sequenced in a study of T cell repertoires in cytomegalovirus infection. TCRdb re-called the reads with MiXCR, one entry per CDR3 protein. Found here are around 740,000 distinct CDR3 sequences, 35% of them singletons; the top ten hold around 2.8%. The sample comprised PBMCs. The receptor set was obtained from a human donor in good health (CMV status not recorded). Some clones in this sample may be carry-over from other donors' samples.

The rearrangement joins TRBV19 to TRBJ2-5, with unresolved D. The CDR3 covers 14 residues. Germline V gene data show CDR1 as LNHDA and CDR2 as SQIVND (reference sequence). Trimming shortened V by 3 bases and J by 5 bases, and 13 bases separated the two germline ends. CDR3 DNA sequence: TGTGCCAGTAGTATTGCCAGGCCCAGGGAGACCCAGTACTTC. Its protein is CASSIARPRETQYF.

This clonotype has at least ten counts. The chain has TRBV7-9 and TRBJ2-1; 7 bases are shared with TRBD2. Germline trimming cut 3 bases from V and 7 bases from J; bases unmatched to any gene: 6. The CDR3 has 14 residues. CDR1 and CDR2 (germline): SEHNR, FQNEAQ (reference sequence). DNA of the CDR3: TGTGCCAGCAGCTTGCTAGCGGACGGGAATGAGCAGTTCTTC. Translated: CASSLLADGNEQFF.

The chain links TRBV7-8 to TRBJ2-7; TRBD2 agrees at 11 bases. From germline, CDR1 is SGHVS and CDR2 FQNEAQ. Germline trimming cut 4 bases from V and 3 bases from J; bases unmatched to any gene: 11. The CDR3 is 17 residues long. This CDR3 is CASSSRTGLAAFYEQYF. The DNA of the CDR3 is TGTGCCAGCAGCTCCAGGACGGGACTAGCGGCCTTCTACGAGCAGTACTTC.

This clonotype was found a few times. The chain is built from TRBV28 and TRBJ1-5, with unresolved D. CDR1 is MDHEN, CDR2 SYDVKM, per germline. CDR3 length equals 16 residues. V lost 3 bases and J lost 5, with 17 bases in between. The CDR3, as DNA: TGTGCCAGCAGTTTTGACCTGGAGCAGAAGGATCAGCCCCAGCATTTT. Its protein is CASSFDLEQKDQPQHF.

This chain's CDR3 is CASSLERGETGNTIYF. The CDR3 DNA reads TGTGCCAGCAGCTTAGAGAGGGGGGAAACTGGAAACACCATATATTTT. V usage is TRBV7-8 and J usage is TRBJ1-3, with a possible D match to TRBD1 (6 bases). The germline V gene has CDR1 SGHVS and CDR2 FQNEAQ. Trimming shortened V by 1 base and J by 2 bases, and 12 bases separated the two germline ends. This CDR3 is 16 amino acids long.

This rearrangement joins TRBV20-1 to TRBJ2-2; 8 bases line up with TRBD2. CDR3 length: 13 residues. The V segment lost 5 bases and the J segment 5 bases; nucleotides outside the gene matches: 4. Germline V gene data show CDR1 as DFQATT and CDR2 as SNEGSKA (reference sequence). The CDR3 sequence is CSASGTRTGELFF. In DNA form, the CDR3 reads TGCAGTGCTTCCGGGACTAGAACCGGGGAGCTGTTTTTT.

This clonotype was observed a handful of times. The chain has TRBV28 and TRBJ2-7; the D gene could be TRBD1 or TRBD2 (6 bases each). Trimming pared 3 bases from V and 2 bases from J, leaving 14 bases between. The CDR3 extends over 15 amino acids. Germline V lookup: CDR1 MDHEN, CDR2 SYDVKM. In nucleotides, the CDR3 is TGTGCCAGCAGTTTGCGGGACACGACTACCTACGAGCAGTACTTC. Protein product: CASSLRDTTTYEQYF.

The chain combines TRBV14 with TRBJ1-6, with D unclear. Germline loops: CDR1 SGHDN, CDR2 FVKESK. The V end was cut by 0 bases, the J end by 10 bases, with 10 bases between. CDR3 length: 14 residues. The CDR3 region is CASSQEARTSPLHF. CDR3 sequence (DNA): TGTGCCAGCAGCCAAGAAGCAAGAACATCACCCCTCCACTTT. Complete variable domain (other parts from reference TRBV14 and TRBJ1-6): EAGVTQFPSHSVIEKGQTVTLRCDPISGHDNLYWYRRVMGKEIKFLLHFVKESKQDESGMPNNRFLAERTGGTYSTLKVQPAELEDSGVYFCASSQEARTSPLHFGNGTRLTVT.

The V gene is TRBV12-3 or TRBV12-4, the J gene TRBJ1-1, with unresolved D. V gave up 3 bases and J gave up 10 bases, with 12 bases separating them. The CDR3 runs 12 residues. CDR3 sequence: CASSLTVERAFF. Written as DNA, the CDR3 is TGTGCCAGCAGTTTGACGGTAGAGCGAGCTTTCTTT.

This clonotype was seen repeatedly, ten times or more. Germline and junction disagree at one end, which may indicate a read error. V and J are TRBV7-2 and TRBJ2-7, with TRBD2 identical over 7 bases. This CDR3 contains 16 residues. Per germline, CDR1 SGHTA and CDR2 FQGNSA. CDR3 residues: CASSSQTSQHSDEQYF. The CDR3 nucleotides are TGTGCCAGCAGCTCCCAGACTAGCCAGCACTCCGACGAGCAGTACTTC.

CDR3 residues: CASSPNRGGTPLHF. In nucleotides, the CDR3 is TGTGCCAGCAGCCCCAACAGGGGTGGGACACCCCTCCACTTT. This chain connects TRBV11-2 to TRBJ1-6; 7 nucleotides align to TRBD1. The V gene end was trimmed by 5 bases and the J gene end by 11 bases; junction bases not matched to a gene: 9. Germline CDR1 is SGHAT and CDR2 is FQNNGV. CDR3 length: 14 residues.

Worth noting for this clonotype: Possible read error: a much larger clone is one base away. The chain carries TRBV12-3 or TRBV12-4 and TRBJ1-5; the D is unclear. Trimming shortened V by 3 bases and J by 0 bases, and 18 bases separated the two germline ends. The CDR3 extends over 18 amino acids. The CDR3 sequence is CASSFTHSVERSNQPQHF. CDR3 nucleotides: TGTGCCAGCAGTTTTACACACTCGGTGGAGCGTAGCAATCAGCCCCAGCATTTT.

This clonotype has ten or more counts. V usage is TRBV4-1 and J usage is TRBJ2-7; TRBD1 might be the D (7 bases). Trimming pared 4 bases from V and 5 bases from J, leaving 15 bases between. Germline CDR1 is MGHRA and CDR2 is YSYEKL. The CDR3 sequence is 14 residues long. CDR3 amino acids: CASSLRQGGHEQYF. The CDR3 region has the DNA TGCGCCAGCAGCCTCCGACAGGGAGGCCACGAGCAGTACTTC.

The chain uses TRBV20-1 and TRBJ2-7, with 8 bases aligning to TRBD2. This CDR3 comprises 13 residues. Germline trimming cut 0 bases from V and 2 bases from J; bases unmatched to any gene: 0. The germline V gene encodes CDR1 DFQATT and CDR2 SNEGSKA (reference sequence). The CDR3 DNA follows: TGCAGTGCTAGAGACGGGAGGGCCTACGAGCAGTACTTC. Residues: CSARDGRAYEQYF.

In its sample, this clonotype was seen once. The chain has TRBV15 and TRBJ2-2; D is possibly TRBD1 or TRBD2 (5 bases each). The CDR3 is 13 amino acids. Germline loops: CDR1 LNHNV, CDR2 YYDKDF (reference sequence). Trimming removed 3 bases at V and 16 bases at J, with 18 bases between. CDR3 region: CATSSRDDRRQFF. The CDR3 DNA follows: TGTGCCACCAGCAGTCGGGACGACCGGAGGCAGTTTTTT.